The 16 T cell receptor beta chains below were found in one sample sequenced in a study of response to subunit inactivated influenza vaccine. Using its own MiXCR run on the RT-PCR reads, TCRdb lists one record per CDR3 protein. The sample consists of over 750,000 distinct CDR3 sequences, around 20% of them appearing once. This sample comprised PBMCs from blood, obtained around 5 days after vaccination. These TCRs come from a man in his forties or fifties who received an inactivated influenza vaccine.

In its sample, this clonotype was seen many times. The CDR3 sequence is CASSSARKLHEQFF. The CDR3 DNA sequence: TGTGCCAGCAGTTCAGCTAGAAAGCTCCATGAGCAGTTCTTC. J is TRBJ2-1 and V is TRBV25-1; D not resolved. The CDR3 sequence is 14 residues long. The germline CDR1 and CDR2 sequences are MGHDK and SYGVNS. Trimming took off 5 bases at V and 8 bases at J, with 16 bases between the two ends.

This clonotype was picked up many times. V gene TRBV5-1 combines with J gene TRBJ2-7, with 7 bases fitting TRBD1. Losses at the gene ends were 0 bases for V and 0 bases for J; bases not matched to a gene: 3. The CDR3 loop spans 15 amino acids. Looked up from germline, CDR1 is SGHRS and CDR2 is YFSETQ. The CDR3 reads CASSLGQGFSYEQYF. CDR3 in DNA: TGCGCCAGCAGCTTGGGACAGGGTTTCTCCTACGAGCAGTACTTC.

The V call is TRBV4-1, the J call TRBJ2-1; D is undetermined. Germline V gene data show CDR1 as MGHRA and CDR2 as YSYEKL. CDR3 size: 16 residues. V lost 0 bases, J lost 0 bases, and 9 bases lay in between. CDR3 DNA sequence: TGCGCCAGCAGCCAAGAGCTGGGGAACTCCTACAATGAGCAGTTCTTC. This codes for CASSQELGNSYNEQFF.

The chain is built from TRBV27 and TRBJ2-3; D ambiguous. The CDR3 runs to 15 residues. The V end lost 2 bases, the J end lost 5 bases, and 14 bases lay between the germline ends. Germline V gene data show CDR1 as MNHEY and CDR2 as SMNVEV (reference sequence). The CDR3 nucleotides read TGTGCCAGCAGTTTAAGGGCGGATCGTGAAGATACGCAGTATTTT. Amino acids: CASSLRADREDTQYF.

The chain links TRBV7-9 to TRBJ2-1, with D uncertain. The length of the CDR3 is 14 residues. CDR1 is SEHNR, CDR2 FQNEAQ, per germline (reference sequence). The germline V and J ends were trimmed by 5 bases and 4 bases, with 12 bases remaining between them. The CDR3 sequence: CASSPETGYNEQFF. The CDR3 nucleotides are TGTGCCAGCAGCCCGGAAACTGGGTACAATGAGCAGTTCTTC.

In this sample, this clonotype turned up a few times. This rearrangement joins TRBV20-1 to TRBJ2-1; no definite D call. CDR3 length: 11 amino acids. V lost 1 base, J lost 13 bases, and 11 bases lay in between. Germline CDR1 reads DFQATT; CDR2 reads SNEGSKA (reference sequence). The CDR3 DNA reads as TGCAGTGCTAGAGTTGGGCTAGGCCAGTTCTTC. It codes for CSARVGLGQFF.

This clonotype has more than one count but fewer than ten. The CDR3 reads CATKDKDSYNEQFF. The CDR3 DNA reads TGTGCCACCAAGGACAAGGACTCCTACAATGAGCAGTTCTTC. The chain is built from TRBV10-3 and TRBJ2-1, with a possible D match to TRBD1 (5 bases). Trimming removed 10 bases from V and 0 bases from J, with 13 bases in between. The CDR3 runs 14 residues. In germline, CDR1 is ENHRY, CDR2 SYGVKD.

This clonotype was counted a few times. The V gene is TRBV28, the J gene TRBJ2-3, with 11 bases fitting TRBD2. Trimming at V came to 3 bases and at J to 3 bases, leaving 5 bases not matched to a gene. CDR1 is MDHEN, CDR2 SYDVKM, per germline. The CDR3 extends over 16 amino acids. The CDR3 region is CASSFSASGGTDTQYF. CDR3 nucleotides: TGTGCCAGCAGTTTTTCCGCTAGCGGGGGGACAGATACGCAGTATTTT.

This clonotype came up many times. The J gene is TRBJ2-4, the V gene TRBV29-1; 12 nucleotides line up with TRBD2. This CDR3 has 14 amino acids. After removal of 2 bases from V and 8 bases from J, the junction contained 4 bases not matched to a gene. CDR1 is SQVTM and CDR2 is ANQGSEA in the germline V gene. DNA for the CDR3: TGCAGCGTTGAAAGGACTAGCGGGATTGACATTCAGTACTTC. This translates into CSVERTSGIDIQYF.

This chain connects TRBV10-3 to TRBJ1-1; no clear D. The CDR3 loop spans 15 amino acids. The V end was cut by 0 bases, the J end by 0 bases, with 8 bases between. CDR1 and CDR2 (germline): ENHRY, SYGVKD. The DNA of the CDR3 is TGTGCCATCAGTGAGTCCGACGTGCTGAACACTGAAGCTTTCTTT. The encoded protein is CAISESDVLNTEAFF.

This sequence joins TRBV6-5 and TRBJ1-4, with D unresolved. With 2 bases removed from V and 0 bases from J, the gap between germline ends came to 13 bases. The length of the CDR3 is 17 residues. Germline V gene lookup returns CDR1 MNHEY and CDR2 SVGAGI. CDR3 loop: CASSYNRGPATNEKLFF. The CDR3 nucleotides are TGTGCCAGCAGTTACAACCGGGGTCCCGCAACTAATGAAAAACTGTTTTTT.

This sequence joins TRBV4-2 and TRBJ2-2; TRBD1 matches at 7 bases. Germline trimming cut 1 base from V and 6 bases from J; bases unmatched to any gene: 11. Looked up from germline, CDR1 is LGHNA and CDR2 is YNFKEQ. The CDR3 contains 17 residues. The CDR3 loop is CASSQANDRDGAGELFF. CDR3 bases: TGTGCCAGCAGCCAAGCCAACGACAGGGATGGTGCCGGGGAGCTGTTTTTT.

This clonotype turned up a few times. The chain joins TRBV24-1 to TRBJ2-3; D is uncertain. The CDR3 has 18 residues. V was clipped by 1 base and J by 1 base, with 17 bases between them. Germline CDR1 reads KGHDR; CDR2 reads SFDVKD. The CDR3 coding sequence is TGTGCCACCAGTGATTTAGCCTCGATATCCACTGGCACAGATACGCAGTATTTT. Its protein product is CATSDLASISTGTDTQYF.

This clonotype was picked up many times. The rearrangement joins TRBV5-1 to TRBJ2-1, with 10 bases aligning to TRBD2. J lost 0 bases, V lost 1 base, and 1 base had no gene match. Germline lookup yields CDR1 SGHRS and CDR2 YFSETQ. CDR3 length: 16 amino acids. In DNA, the CDR3 is TGCGCCAGCAGCTTGTGGACTAGCGGCTCCTACAATGAGCAGTTCTTC. Translating gives CASSLWTSGSYNEQFF.

V is TRBV20-1 and J is TRBJ2-7, with D maybe TRBD2 (6 bases). Trimming cost V 0 bases and J 4 bases, with 10 bases left between them. The V gene's germline CDR1 is DFQATT and CDR2 SNEGSKA (reference sequence). The CDR3 consists of 13 residues. CDR3 in amino acids: CSARDLAMYEQYF. The CDR3 nucleotides read TGCAGTGCTAGAGACCTAGCGATGTACGAGCAGTACTTC.

This sequence joins TRBV12-3 or TRBV12-4 and TRBJ2-5; a weak D match, TRBD1 (5 bases). V lost 0 bases to trimming and J lost 0 bases, with 8 bases between them. The CDR3 totals 15 residues. CDR3 bases: TGTGCCAGCAGTTTAGCGGGGCGGTACCAAGAGACCCAGTACTTC. It specifies CASSLAGRYQETQYF.